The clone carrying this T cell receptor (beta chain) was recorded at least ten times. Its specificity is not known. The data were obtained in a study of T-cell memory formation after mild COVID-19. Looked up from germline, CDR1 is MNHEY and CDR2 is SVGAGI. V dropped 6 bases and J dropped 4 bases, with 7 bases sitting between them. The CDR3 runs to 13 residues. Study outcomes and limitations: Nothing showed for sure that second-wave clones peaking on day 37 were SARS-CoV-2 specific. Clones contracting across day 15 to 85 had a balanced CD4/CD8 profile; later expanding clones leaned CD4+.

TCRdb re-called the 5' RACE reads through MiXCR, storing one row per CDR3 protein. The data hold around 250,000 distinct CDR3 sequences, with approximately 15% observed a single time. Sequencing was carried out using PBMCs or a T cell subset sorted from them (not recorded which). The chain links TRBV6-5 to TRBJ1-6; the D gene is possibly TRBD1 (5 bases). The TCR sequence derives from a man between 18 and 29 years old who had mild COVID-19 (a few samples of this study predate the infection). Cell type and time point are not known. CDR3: CASRWGYNSPLHF. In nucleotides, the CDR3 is TGTGCCAGCAGGTGGGGGTATAATTCACCCCTCCACTTT.